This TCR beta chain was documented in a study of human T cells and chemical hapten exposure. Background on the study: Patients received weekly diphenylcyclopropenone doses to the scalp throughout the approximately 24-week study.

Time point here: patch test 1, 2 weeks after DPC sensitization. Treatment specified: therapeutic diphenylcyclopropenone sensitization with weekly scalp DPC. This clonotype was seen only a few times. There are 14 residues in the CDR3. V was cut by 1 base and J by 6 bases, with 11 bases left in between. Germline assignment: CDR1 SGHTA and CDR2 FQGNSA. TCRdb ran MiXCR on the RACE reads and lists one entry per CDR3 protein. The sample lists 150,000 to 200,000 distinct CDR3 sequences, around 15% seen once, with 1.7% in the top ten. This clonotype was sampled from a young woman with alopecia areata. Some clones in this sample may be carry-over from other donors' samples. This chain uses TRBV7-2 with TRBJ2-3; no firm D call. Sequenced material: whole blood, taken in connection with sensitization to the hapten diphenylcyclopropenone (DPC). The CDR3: CASSLGVAGDTQYF. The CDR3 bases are TGTGCCAGCAGCTTAGGCGTAGCTGGTGATACGCAGTATTTT.